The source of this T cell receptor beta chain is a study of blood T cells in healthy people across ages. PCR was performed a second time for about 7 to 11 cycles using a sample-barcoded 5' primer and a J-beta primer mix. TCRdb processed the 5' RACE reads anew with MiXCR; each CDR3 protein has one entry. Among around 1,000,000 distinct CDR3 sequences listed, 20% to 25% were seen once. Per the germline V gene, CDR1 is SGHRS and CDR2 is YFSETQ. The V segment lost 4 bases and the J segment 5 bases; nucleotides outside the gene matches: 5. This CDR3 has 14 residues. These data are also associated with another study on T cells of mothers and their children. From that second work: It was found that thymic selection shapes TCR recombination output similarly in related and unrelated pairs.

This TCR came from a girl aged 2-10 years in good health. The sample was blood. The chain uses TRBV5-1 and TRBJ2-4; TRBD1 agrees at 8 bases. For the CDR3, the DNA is TGCGCCAGCAGCGTGGACAGGGCCGAAAACATTCAGTACTTC. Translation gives CASSVDRAENIQYF. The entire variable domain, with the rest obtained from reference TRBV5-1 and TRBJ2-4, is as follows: KAGVTQTPRYLIKTRGQQVTLSCSPISGHRSVSWYQQTPGQGLQFLFEYFSETQRNKGNFPGRFSGRQFSNSRSEMNVSTLELGDSALYLCASSVDRAENIQYFGAGTRLSVL.